The 24 T cell receptor beta chains listed next were all sequenced from one sample in a study of cytomegalovirus exposure and HLA in healthy donors. In the PCR, 60 Vbeta and 13 Jbeta primers were used. Only in-frame clones appear in the TCRdb table, and some are missing; sequencing was by immunoSEQ multiplex PCR. The sample carries about 130,000 clones, roughly four fifths recorded once. Sequenced material: PBMCs. The receptors derive from a man younger than 40 in good health and CMV-seronegative.

This clone was counted once. V is TRBV4-3 and J is TRBJ2-7; 16 bases fit TRBD2. V gave up 4 bases and J gave up 5 bases; unmatched junction bases: 11. Germline assignment: CDR1 LGHNA and CDR2 YSLEER. This CDR3 has 18 residues. The CDR3 here is CASSPGTSGGVYRNEQYF. The CDR3, as DNA: TGCGCCAGCAGCCCCGGGACTAGCGGGGGGGTCTATAGGAACGAGCAGTACTTC.

This CDR3 is CASRSGKSTTEAFF. As DNA, the CDR3 is TGTGCCAGCAGAAGCGGCAAGTCAACAACTGAAGCTTTCTTT. The chain is built from TRBV28 and TRBJ1-1; D not resolved. Per germline, CDR1 MDHEN and CDR2 SYDVKM. V was pared by 6 bases and J by 5 bases, with 16 bases between. The CDR3 sequence is 14 residues long.

This clone was found a few times. This sample includes further DNA sequences coding for the same CDR3. J is TRBJ2-5 and V is TRBV11-2; 11 nucleotides agree with TRBD2. The CDR3 extends over 15 amino acids. Germline V CDR1 and CDR2: SGHAT, FQNNGV. The J segment lost 4 bases and the V segment lost 3 bases, leaving 4 bases of the junction unmatched. CDR3 sequence (DNA): TGTGCCAGCAGCTTGACCGGGACTAGCGGAGAGACCCAGTACTTC. Its translation: CASSLTGTSGETQYF.

The V gene is TRBV7-6, the J gene TRBJ1-1; 7 nucleotides align to TRBD1. CDR3 length: 15 residues. Losses at the gene ends were 4 bases for V and 1 base for J; bases not matched to a gene: 6. Germline CDR1 and CDR2: SGHVS and FNYEAQ. The CDR3 reads CASSSNRGRNTEAFF. CDR3 DNA sequence: TGTGCCAGCAGCTCCAACAGGGGCCGGAACACTGAAGCTTTCTTT. The whole variable domain, filled in from reference TRBV7-6 and TRBJ1-1, reads GAGVSQSPRYKVTKRGQDVALRCDPISGHVSLYWYRQALGQGPEFLTYFNYEAQQDKSGLPNDRFSAERPEGSISTLTIQRTEQRDSAMYRCASSSNRGRNTEAFFGQGTRLTVV.

J is TRBJ2-7 and V is TRBV4-2, with D maybe TRBD2 (5 bases). With 0 bases removed from V and 3 bases from J, the gap between germline ends came to 12 bases. Germline values: CDR1 LGHNA, CDR2 YNFKEQ. The CDR3 is made up of 15 amino acids. CDR3 sequence (DNA): TGTGCCAGCAGCCAAGATCAGGACTCCCGCTACGAGCAGTACTTC. This gives the protein CASSQDQDSRYEQYF.

This chain connects TRBV30 to TRBJ1-4; perhaps TRBD1 as D (6 bases). The CDR3 has 15 residues. Germline V lookup: CDR1 GTSNPN, CDR2 SVGIG (reference sequence). V was shortened by 2 bases and J by 2 bases, with 12 bases between the two germline ends. CDR3 in amino acids: CAWSPSGVTNEKLFF. CDR3 bases: TGTGCCTGGAGTCCCTCAGGGGTTACTAATGAAAAACTGTTTTTT.

V gene TRBV7-2 combines with J gene TRBJ2-3; 8 bases map to TRBD1. The CDR3 contains 15 residues. Germline V gene sequence: CDR1 SGHTA, CDR2 FQGNSA. The J segment lost 2 bases and the V segment lost 5 bases, leaving 6 bases of the junction unmatched. The DNA of the CDR3 is TGTGCCAGCAGCCTAGGGACAGGTACCACAGATACGCAGTATTTT. Amino acids: CASSLGTGTTDTQYF.

The rearrangement uses TRBV10-3 and TRBJ1-1; D is perhaps TRBD1 (5 bases). V was cut by 5 bases and J by 1 base, with 11 bases left in between. The CDR3 totals 14 residues. From germline, CDR1 is ENHRY and CDR2 SYGVKD. The CDR3 sequence: CAISQGGTNTEAFF. The CDR3, as DNA: TGTGCCATCAGTCAGGGTGGCACGAACACTGAAGCTTTCTTT.

The J gene is TRBJ1-1, the V gene TRBV6-6; D is unclear. CDR1 and CDR2 from the germline V gene are MNHNY and SVGAGI (reference sequence). Trimming shortened V by 11 bases and J by 1 base, and 11 bases separated the two germline ends. The CDR3 has 12 residues. The CDR3: CASLPGNTEAFF. In DNA form, the CDR3 reads TGTGCCTCCCTACCAGGGAACACTGAAGCTTTCTTT.

The CDR3 nucleotides are TGTGCCAGCAGTCCCCGGGGTCGACAGGGCTATGGCTACACCTTC. Amino acids: CASSPRGRQGYGYTF. The chain links TRBV27 to TRBJ1-2; 7 bases map to TRBD1. The CDR3 totals 15 residues. The ends lost 5 bases at V and 4 bases at J; junction bases unmatched: 10. Germline loops: CDR1 MNHEY, CDR2 SMNVEV (reference sequence).

This clone was detected a few times. This chain connects TRBV9 to TRBJ2-1, with TRBD2 matching 10 bases. Trimming at V came to 4 bases and at J to 8 bases, leaving 12 bases not matched to a gene. Germline CDR1 and CDR2: SGDLS and YYNGEE. The CDR3 covers 16 residues. In DNA form, the CDR3 reads TGTGCCAGCAGCCCGCAAGCGGGAGGGTACGTCGATGAGCAGTTCTTC. Translated, it gives CASSPQAGGYVDEQFF.

V is TRBV7-2 and J is TRBJ2-7; 8 bases agree with TRBD2. The germline V gene has CDR1 SGHTA and CDR2 FQGNSA. The V segment lost 5 bases and the J segment 2 bases; nucleotides outside the gene matches: 2. This CDR3 is 13 amino acids long. DNA for the CDR3: TGTGCCAGCAGCCGGGGGGGGACCTACGAGCAGTACTTC. Translation gives CASSRGGTYEQYF.

V usage is TRBV19 and J usage is TRBJ2-4; 7 bases fit TRBD1. The ends lost 0 bases at V and 1 base at J; junction bases unmatched: 6. CDR3 length equals 17 residues. Germline CDR1 reads LNHDA; CDR2 reads SQIVND (reference sequence). CDR3 DNA sequence: TGTGCCAGTAGTATAGAAGGGACAGCCCTGGCCAAAAACATTCAGTACTTC. This translates into CASSIEGTALAKNIQYF.

This clone was seen a few times. This chain uses TRBV30 with TRBJ2-1; TRBD2 matches at 9 bases. The CDR3 is 16 amino acids. Germline V gene data show CDR1 as GTSNPN and CDR2 as SVGIG (reference sequence). V lost 0 bases, J lost 5 bases, and 8 bases stayed unmatched. The CDR3 spells CAWSVQAGGRHNEQFF. The CDR3 DNA reads as TGTGCCTGGAGTGTACAGGCGGGAGGGAGGCACAATGAGCAGTTCTTC.

J is TRBJ2-5 and V is TRBV6-6; tentative D call: TRBD2 (6 bases). The CDR3 has 16 amino acids. The germline V gene has CDR1 MNHNY and CDR2 SVGAGI (reference sequence). With 5 bases removed from V and 5 bases from J, the gap between germline ends came to 21 bases. The CDR3 reads CASSAPGLSWGETQYF. Written as DNA, the CDR3 is TGTGCCAGCAGTGCACCGGGACTTTCATGGGGGGAGACCCAGTACTTC.

This rearrangement joins TRBV7-3 to TRBJ2-5; no definite D call. This CDR3 region has 13 residues. The germline V gene has CDR1 SGHTA and CDR2 FQGTGA. V was pared by 4 bases and J by 2 bases, with 8 bases between. The CDR3 DNA reads TGTGCCAGCAGCTCGGCGAGGCAAGAGACCCAGTACTTC. Translated: CASSSARQETQYF.

CDR3 DNA sequence: TGTGCCAGCAGAGAACAGGGGGCAAATGGCTACACCTTC. Translating it yields CASREQGANGYTF. This sequence joins TRBV2 and TRBJ1-2; the match to TRBD1 covers 9 bases. V lost 6 bases, J lost 6 bases, and 5 bases stayed unmatched. The CDR3 has 13 residues. Germline V gene sequence: CDR1 SNHLY, CDR2 FYNNEI. Drawing the rest from reference TRBV2 and TRBJ1-2, the complete variable domain is EPEVTQTPSHQVTQMGQEVILRCVPISNHLYFYWYRQILGQKVEFLVSFYNNEISEKSEIFDDQFSVERPDGSNFTLKIRSTKLEDSAMYFCASREQGANGYTFGSGTRLTVV.

This clone was seen only a few times. This rearrangement joins TRBV18 to TRBJ2-2; TRBD1 matches at 9 bases. Germline-derived CDR1 and CDR2 are KGHSH and LQKENI. This CDR3 region has 16 residues. Trimming removed 3 bases from V and 6 bases from J; junction bases left unmatched: 8. The CDR3 reads CASSPGQGVSAGELFF. Here the CDR3 DNA reads TGTGCCAGCTCACCGGGACAGGGAGTCTCCGCCGGGGAGCTGTTTTTT.

This chain connects TRBV5-1 to TRBJ1-4; D is possibly TRBD1 (6 bases). The CDR3 runs to 13 residues. Deletions cut 4 bases from V and 8 bases from J, with 12 bases between. Germline assignment: CDR1 SGHRS and CDR2 YFSETQ. In DNA form, the CDR3 reads TGCGCCAGCAGCATAGGGGGTTCGGAAAAACTGTTTTTT. The encoded protein is CASSIGGSEKLFF.

This chain links TRBV11-3 with TRBJ2-3; the D is unclear. V was pared by 6 bases and J by 6 bases, with 13 bases between. The CDR3 is 13 amino acids. CDR1 and CDR2 from the germline V gene are SGHNT and YENEEA. The CDR3 region is CASSLFAADTQYF. CDR3 DNA: TGTGCCAGCAGTCTTTTCGCGGCGGATACGCAGTATTTT. The full variable domain, with the rest looked up from reference TRBV11-3 and TRBJ2-3, is EAGVVQSPRYKIIEKKQPVAFWCNPISGHNTLYWYLQNLGQGPELLIRYENEEAVDDSQLPKDRFSAERLKGVDSTLKIQPAELGDSAVYLCASSLFAADTQYFGPGTRLTVL.

The sample holds a few counts of this clone. The rearrangement links TRBV6-1 to TRBJ1-1; 7 nucleotides match TRBD1. This CDR3 has 15 residues. Germline V gives CDR1 MNHNS, CDR2 SASEGT. The V and J ends lost 5 bases and 2 bases, in that order; junction bases with no gene match: 8. The CDR3 spells CASSPRTGRNTEAFF. In nucleotides, the CDR3 is TGTGCCAGCAGTCCAAGGACAGGCCGAAACACTGAAGCTTTCTTT.

The chain combines TRBV30 with TRBJ1-1, with D hard to call. V was pared by 3 bases and J by 1 base, with 6 bases between. Germline values: CDR1 GTSNPN, CDR2 SVGIG (reference sequence). CDR3 length: 12 residues. This CDR3 is CAWSYANTEAFF. The CDR3 DNA reads TGTGCCTGGAGCTACGCGAACACTGAAGCTTTCTTT.

The rearrangement joins TRBV30 to TRBJ1-3; D might be TRBD1 (5 bases). Per germline, CDR1 GTSNPN and CDR2 SVGIG (reference sequence). V lost 2 bases, J lost 0 bases, and 11 bases lay in between. CDR3 size: 15 residues. DNA of the CDR3: TGTGCCTGGAGTAGGGACTCGAGCTCTGGAAACACCATATATTTT. Its protein is CAWSRDSSSGNTIYF.

In this sample, this clone turned up a few times. The gene calls are TRBV6-1 and TRBJ1-5; D remains ambiguous. The germline gives CDR1 MNHNS, CDR2 SASEGT. This CDR3 comprises 14 residues. The germline V and J ends were trimmed by 3 bases and 9 bases, with 15 bases remaining between them. The CDR3 DNA sequence: TGTGCCAGCAGTGAGTACAGTGCTCGGCCGCCCCAGCATTTT. Translating it yields CASSEYSARPPQHF.